The present entry profiles one TCR beta chain with its context. Ten or more counts support this clonotype. It lacks a known antigen. Base qualities are not recorded, but no much larger clone differs from it by a single base. Receptor libraries were prepared by multiplex PCR. The instrument was an Illumina HiSeq 4000. TCR beta libraries were built with iRepertoire HTBI primers and Arm-PCR amplification of CDR3 regions. PCR products were gel purified before sequencing. As for how the authors treated the data: A total of under 80 TRBV and 14 TRBJ segments were identified across samples and were used for gene usage analysis of CDR3 amino acid clonotypes. COPE and FqMerger were used to merge the filtered high-quality paired reads into contigs. BLAST was used to align contigs to IMGT TRBV, TRBD and TRBJ reference genes, with CDR3 defined following IMGT. Any clonotype with a frequency above 0.1% was counted as a highly expanded clone. Repertoire diversity was measured by Shannon entropy, and V-J evenness by the Gini coefficient. A clonotype was considered public if more than one individual shared it. TCRdb redid the processing of the public reads, applying fastp at Q25 and MiXCR, and retained in-frame beta chains. Rows are unified per CDR3 protein, each entry keeping the most common DNA and genes. It is TCRdb's table, rather than the study itself, that gives the V and J calls and clone size. The sample yields roughly 500,000 distinct CDR3 sequences; roughly 20% were counted once. The ten largest make up less than 9% of the sample.

The data were obtained in a study of regulatory T cells in long-lasting Graves disease (dated by TCRdb to the early 2020s). About the investigation overall: To count as having persistent Graves' disease, a patient had to have received antithyroid drug treatment for over 5 years with TSH receptor autoantibodies remaining persistently positive. This study used TCR sequencing and RNA sequencing of peripheral blood to compare persistent Graves' disease patients against newly diagnosed Graves' disease patients. The study took place in China and was registered as a clinical trial. A total of some 33 samples were covered by TCR sequencing, comprising approximately 13 persistent and approximately 20 newly diagnosed Graves' disease patients. Antithyroid drugs had been taken for 8.5 to 12 years on average by persistent Graves' disease patients in the clinical cohort.

Reading the label with the study, this specimen's time point is: persistent/refractory GD, antithyroid drugs over 5 years with positive TRAb. For both TCR sequencing and RNA sequencing, RNA was extracted from PBMCs in TRIzol. The diagnosis of Graves' disease was made according to American Thyroid Association guidelines. Patients were recruited from an endocrinology department in Xi'an, China. Each patient gave about 8.1 milliliters of peripheral blood, collected in an EDTA anticoagulant tube. Ficoll Paque Plus density gradient separation was used to isolate PBMCs, and no additional T cell sorting was done. RNA quality was checked with an Agilent 2100 Bioanalyzer and agarose gel, and concentration with a NanoDrop 2000. Overall study outcomes, separate from this receptor: Lower TCR Shannon entropy and fewer highly expanded clones were observed in persistent Graves' disease patients than in newly diagnosed patients, which suggested clonal expansion. The study examined only peripheral blood because the primary lesion, thyroid tissue, could not be accessed. As a limitation, the authors acknowledged that the small sample size may reduce accuracy. Sequencing and analysis were restricted to the TCR beta chain. A larger number of public clonotypes was shared among persistent patients (around 2,700) than among newly diagnosed patients (over 850).

The source was peripheral blood mononuclear cells (PBMCs), collected when the disease was refractory, from a patient treated with antithyroid drugs. The origin of this receptor is a female donor with Graves disease.

The CDR3 protein is CASSLDRGPNSPLHF. DNA sequence: TGTGCCAGCAGCTTAGATCGGGGTCCAAATTCACCCCTCCACTTT. The chain employs TRBV7-8 and TRBJ1-6, with the identity of the D gene unclear. From its cysteine to its phenylalanine, the CDR3 spans 15 amino acids. Only the CDR3 portion is preserved as DNA: 45 bases, with reading frame beginning at the first base. In the germline V gene, CDR1 corresponds to SGHVS and CDR2 to FQNEAQ. Relative to germline, V is 1 base shorter and J is 7 bases shorter, with 11 bases between their ends.